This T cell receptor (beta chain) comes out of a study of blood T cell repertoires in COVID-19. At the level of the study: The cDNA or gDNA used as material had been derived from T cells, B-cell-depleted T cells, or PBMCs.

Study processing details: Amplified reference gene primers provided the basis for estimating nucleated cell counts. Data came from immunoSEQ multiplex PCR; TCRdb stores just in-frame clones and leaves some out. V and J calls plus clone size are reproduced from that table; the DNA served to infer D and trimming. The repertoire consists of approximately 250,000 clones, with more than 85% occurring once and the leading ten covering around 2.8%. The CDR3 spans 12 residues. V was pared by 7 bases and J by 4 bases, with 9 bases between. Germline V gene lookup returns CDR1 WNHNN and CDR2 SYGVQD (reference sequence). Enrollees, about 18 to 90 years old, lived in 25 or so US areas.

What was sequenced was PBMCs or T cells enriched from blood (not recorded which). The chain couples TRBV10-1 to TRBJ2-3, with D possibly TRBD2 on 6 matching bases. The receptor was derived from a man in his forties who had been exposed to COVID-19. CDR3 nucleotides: TGCGCCAGCACTAGCGTCCCAGATACGCAGTATTTT. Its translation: CASTSVPDTQYF.